This TCR beta chain is drawn from a study of blood T cells in healthy people across ages. Notes on this clonotype: Its target is not known.

Study-level findings and limits: When set beside aged donors, long-lived donors presented more naive CD4+ cells and higher diversity.

The V segment lost 8 bases and the J segment 3 bases; nucleotides outside the gene matches: 5. This CDR3 spans 14 amino acids. CDR1 and CDR2 from the germline V gene are MDHEN and SYDVKM. Sample-barcoded 5' priming and a J-beta primer mix drove a second PCR of roughly 6 to 12 cycles. Every sample returned 2.5 million or more CDR3-containing paired-end reads. TCRdb passed the 5' RACE reads through MiXCR, listing each CDR3 protein once. This sample carries nearly 1 million distinct CDR3 sequences, 51% of them seen once, and the ten largest clones take about 20%. J is TRBJ2-7 and V is TRBV28, with 12 bases aligning to TRBD2. The TCR sequence derives from a woman in her fifties or sixties in good health. Sequencing was carried out using blood. CDR3 bases: TGTGCCAGCGGCATACTAGCGGGAGGCTACGAGCAGTACTTC. It encodes CASGILAGGYEQYF.